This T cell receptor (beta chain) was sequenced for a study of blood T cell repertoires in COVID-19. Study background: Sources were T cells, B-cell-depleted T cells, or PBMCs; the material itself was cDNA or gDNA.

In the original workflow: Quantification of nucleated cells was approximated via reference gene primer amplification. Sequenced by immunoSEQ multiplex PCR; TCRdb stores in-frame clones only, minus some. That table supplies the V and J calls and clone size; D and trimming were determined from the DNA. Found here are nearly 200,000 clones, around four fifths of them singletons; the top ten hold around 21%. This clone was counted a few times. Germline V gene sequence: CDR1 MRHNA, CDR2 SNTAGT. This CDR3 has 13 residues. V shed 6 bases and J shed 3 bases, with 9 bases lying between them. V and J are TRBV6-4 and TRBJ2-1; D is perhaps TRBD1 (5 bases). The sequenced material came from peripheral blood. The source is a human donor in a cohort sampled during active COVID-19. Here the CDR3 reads CASSQGIYNEQFF. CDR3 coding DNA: TGTGCCAGCAGCCAGGGCATCTACAATGAGCAGTTCTTC.